The 9 T cell receptor beta chains below were found in one sample sequenced in a study of persistence of HIV-infected CD4 T cells. This was the immunoSEQ version 4 assay in survey mode. Sequencing was performed with immunoSEQ multiplex PCR; in TCRdb, only in-frame clones are kept and a portion is missing. The sample yields 35,000 to 40,000 clones, roughly 86% seen once. Anti-CD3/anti-CD28 beads served as a nonspecific positive control stimulus. Sorting selected CD4+ T cells upregulating both CD40 ligand and CD69. No antigen has been identified for these receptors. The input for sequencing was CD4+ T cells sorted from PBMCs after roughly 18-hour stimulation, taken from a patient who received antiretroviral therapy. These receptors came from an adult man with HIV who was CMV-seropositive.

The chain couples TRBV5-6 to TRBJ2-7; a weak D match, TRBD2 (5 bases). Germline-derived CDR1 and CDR2 are SGHDT and YYEEEE. The CDR3 is made up of 14 amino acids. With 2 bases removed from V and 10 bases from J, the gap between germline ends came to 19 bases. The CDR3, as DNA: TGTGCCAGCAGCTTTTTAGGGATCGAGGGAGTTCAGTACTTC. It specifies CASSFLGIEGVQYF.

This chain uses TRBV14 with TRBJ2-2; D gene unclear. The CDR3 totals 13 residues. Trimming took 1 base from V and 7 from J, leaving 7 bases between them. Germline CDR1 reads SGHDN; CDR2 reads FVKESK. The CDR3 spells CASSQVRRGELFF. The DNA of the CDR3 is TGTGCCAGCAGCCAAGTCAGGCGCGGGGAGCTGTTTTTT.

This rearrangement joins TRBV6-5 to TRBJ1-5; D not certain. The ends were cut back, 8 bases at V and 4 bases at J, with 9 bases in the middle. Looked up from germline, CDR1 is MNHEY and CDR2 is SVGAGI. This CDR3 comprises 12 residues. CDR3 nucleotides: TGTGCCAGCCGGACTTTAAATCAGCCCCAGCATTTT. This codes for CASRTLNQPQHF.

The chain recombines TRBV9 with TRBJ1-4; D possibly corresponds to TRBD1 (6 bases). The CDR3 loop spans 14 amino acids. Trimming took off 3 bases at V and 5 bases at J, with 11 bases between the two ends. The V gene's germline CDR1 is SGDLS and CDR2 YYNGEE. In nucleotides, the CDR3 is TGTGCCAGCAGCGGGAGACAGGCCAATGAAAAACTGTTTTTT. Encoded protein: CASSGRQANEKLFF.

This clone was seen only once. CDR3 nucleotides: TGTGCCTTCCTGAACACTGAAGCTTTCTTT. It translates to CAFLNTEAFF. The gene calls are TRBV30 and TRBJ1-1; D not resolved. The CDR3 is 10 amino acids. The germline V and J ends were trimmed by 7 bases and 0 bases, with 3 bases remaining between them. Looked up from germline, CDR1 is GTSNPN and CDR2 is SVGIG (reference sequence).

This chain joins TRBV7-8 and TRBJ1-1; TRBD1 agrees at 7 bases. The CDR3 totals 16 residues. Germline trimming cut 5 bases from V and 0 bases from J; bases unmatched to any gene: 9. Germline V gives CDR1 SGHVS, CDR2 FQNEAQ. The DNA for the CDR3 is TGTGCCAGCAGCCCTCGTCCCGGGACAGTGAACACTGAAGCTTTCTTT. This gives the protein CASSPRPGTVNTEAFF.

The chain combines TRBV6-2 or TRBV6-3 with TRBJ1-2; D gene unclear. Trimming shortened V by 0 bases and J by 4 bases, and 9 bases separated the two germline ends. The CDR3 has 14 residues. Germline CDR1 reads MNHEY; CDR2 reads SVGEGT. Here the CDR3 DNA reads TGTGCCAGCAGTTACTCAGGCGGGAGCTATGGCTACACCTTC. Translated, it gives CASSYSGGSYGYTF.

V usage is TRBV6-6 and J usage is TRBJ1-2; no clear D. V lost 0 bases to trimming and J lost 6 bases, with 14 bases between them. The CDR3 is 15 amino acids. CDR1 is MNHNY, CDR2 SVGAGI, per germline (reference sequence). The CDR3 protein is CASSYSESFQDGYTF. CDR3 nucleotide sequence: TGTGCCAGCAGTTACTCGGAGTCTTTTCAGGATGGCTACACCTTC.

CDR3 in DNA: TGTGCCAGCATCTCCGGGACTAGCGGGAGGGACAATGAGCAGTTCTTC. It is translated as CASISGTSGRDNEQFF. The chain recombines TRBV5-4 with TRBJ2-1; TRBD2 matches at 16 bases. CDR3 size: 16 residues. V lost 6 bases to trimming and J lost 5 bases; unmatched junction nucleotides: 5. CDR1 SGHNT and CDR2 YYREEE come from the germline V gene (reference sequence).